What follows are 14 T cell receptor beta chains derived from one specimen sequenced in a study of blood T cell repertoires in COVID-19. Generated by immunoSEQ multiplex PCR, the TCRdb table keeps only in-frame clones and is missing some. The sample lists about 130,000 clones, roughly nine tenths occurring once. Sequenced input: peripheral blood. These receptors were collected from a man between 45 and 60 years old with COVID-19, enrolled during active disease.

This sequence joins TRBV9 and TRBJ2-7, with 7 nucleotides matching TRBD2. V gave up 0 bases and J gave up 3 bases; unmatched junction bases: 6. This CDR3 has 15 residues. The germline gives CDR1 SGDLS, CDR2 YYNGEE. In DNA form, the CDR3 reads TGTGCCAGCAGCGTAGGGGTAGCGGGCCTCTACGAGCAGTACTTC. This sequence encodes CASSVGVAGLYEQYF.

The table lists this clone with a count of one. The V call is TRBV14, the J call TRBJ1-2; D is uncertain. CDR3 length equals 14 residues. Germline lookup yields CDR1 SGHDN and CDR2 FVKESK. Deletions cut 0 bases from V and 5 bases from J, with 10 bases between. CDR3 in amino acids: CASSQDLSRYGYTF. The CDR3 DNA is TGTGCCAGCAGCCAAGATCTGAGTAGATATGGCTACACCTTC.

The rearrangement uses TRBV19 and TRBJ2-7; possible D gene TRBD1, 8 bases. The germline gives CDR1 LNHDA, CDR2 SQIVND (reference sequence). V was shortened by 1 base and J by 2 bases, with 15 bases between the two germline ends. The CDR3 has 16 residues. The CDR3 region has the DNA TGTGCCAGTAGTATAGGGGAGGGACAGGATACCTACGAGCAGTACGTC. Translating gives CASSIGEGQDTYEQYV.

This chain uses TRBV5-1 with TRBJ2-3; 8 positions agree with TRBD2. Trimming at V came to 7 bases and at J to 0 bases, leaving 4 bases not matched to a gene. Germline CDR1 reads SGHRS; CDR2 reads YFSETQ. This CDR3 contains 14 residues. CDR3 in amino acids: CASGSGTSTDTQYF. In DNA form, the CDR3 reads TGCGCCAGCGGTAGCGGGACTAGCACAGATACGCAGTATTTT.

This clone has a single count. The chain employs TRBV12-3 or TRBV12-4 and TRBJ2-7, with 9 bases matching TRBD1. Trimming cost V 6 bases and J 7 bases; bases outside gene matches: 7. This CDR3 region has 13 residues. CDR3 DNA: TGTGCCAGCAGCCAGGACAGGGGAAGGGAGCAGTACTTC. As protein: CASSQDRGREQYF.

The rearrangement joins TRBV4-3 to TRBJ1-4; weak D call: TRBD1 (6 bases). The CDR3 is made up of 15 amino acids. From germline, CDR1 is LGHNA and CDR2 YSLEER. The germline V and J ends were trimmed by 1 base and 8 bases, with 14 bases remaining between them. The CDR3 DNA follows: TGCGCCAGCAGCCAAGTCTCAGGGGAGGGAGAAAAACTGTTTTTT. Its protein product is CASSQVSGEGEKLFF.

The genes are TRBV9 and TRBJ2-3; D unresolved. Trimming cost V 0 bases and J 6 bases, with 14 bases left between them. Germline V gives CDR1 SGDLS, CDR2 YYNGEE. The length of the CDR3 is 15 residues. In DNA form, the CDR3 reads TGTGCCAGCAGCGTAGAGGAGTTACCCGAGGATACGCAGTATTTT. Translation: CASSVEELPEDTQYF.

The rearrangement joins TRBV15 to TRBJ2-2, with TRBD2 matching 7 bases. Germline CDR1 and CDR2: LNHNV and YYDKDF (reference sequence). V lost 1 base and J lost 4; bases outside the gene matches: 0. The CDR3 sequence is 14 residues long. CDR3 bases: TGTGCCACCAGCAGAGGACTAGCCACCGGGGAGCTGTTTTTT. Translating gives CATSRGLATGELFF.

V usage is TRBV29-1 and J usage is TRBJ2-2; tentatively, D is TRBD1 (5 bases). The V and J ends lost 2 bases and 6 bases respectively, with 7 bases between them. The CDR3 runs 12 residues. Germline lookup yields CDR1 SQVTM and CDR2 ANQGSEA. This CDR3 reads CSVESGSGELFF. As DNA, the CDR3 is TGCAGCGTTGAATCAGGGTCCGGGGAGCTGTTTTTT.

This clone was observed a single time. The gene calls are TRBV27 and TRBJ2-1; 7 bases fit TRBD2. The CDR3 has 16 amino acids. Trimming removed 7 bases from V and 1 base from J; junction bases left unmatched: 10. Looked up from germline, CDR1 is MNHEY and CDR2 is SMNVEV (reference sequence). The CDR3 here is CASTRLGGSSYNEQFF. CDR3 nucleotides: TGTGCCAGCACCCGTCTTGGCGGGAGTTCCTACAATGAGCAGTTCTTC.

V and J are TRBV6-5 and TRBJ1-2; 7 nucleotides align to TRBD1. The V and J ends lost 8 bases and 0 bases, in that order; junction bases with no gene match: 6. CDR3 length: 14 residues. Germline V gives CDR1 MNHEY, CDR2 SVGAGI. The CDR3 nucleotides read TGTGCCAGCTTCCCGGGACAGCCTAACTATGGCTACACCTTC. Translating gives CASFPGQPNYGYTF.

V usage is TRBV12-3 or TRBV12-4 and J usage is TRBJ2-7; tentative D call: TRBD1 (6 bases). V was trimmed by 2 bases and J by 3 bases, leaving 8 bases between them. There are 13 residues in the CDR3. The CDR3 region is CASSLTGYYEQYF. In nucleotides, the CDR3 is TGTGCCAGCAGTTTAACAGGGTACTACGAGCAGTACTTC.

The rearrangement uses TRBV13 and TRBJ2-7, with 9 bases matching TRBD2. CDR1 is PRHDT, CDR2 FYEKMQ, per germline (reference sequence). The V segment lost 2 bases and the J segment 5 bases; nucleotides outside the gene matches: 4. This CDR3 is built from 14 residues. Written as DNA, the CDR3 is TGTGCCAGCAGCTTACGGACTAGCGCCCACGAGCAGTACGTC. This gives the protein CASSLRTSAHEQYV.

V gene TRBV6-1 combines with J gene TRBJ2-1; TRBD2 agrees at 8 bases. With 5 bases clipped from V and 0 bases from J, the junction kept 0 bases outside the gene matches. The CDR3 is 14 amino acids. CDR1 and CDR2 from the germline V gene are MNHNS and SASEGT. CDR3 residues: CASSSGSSYNEQFF. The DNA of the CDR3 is TGTGCCAGCAGTAGCGGGAGCTCCTACAATGAGCAGTTCTTC.